The next 2 T cell receptor beta chains were all read from a single sample in a study of T cell responses to AZD1222 COVID-19 vaccine. Assay: immunoSEQ multiplex PCR; the TCRdb copy retains only in-frame clones and omits some. The data hold roughly 150,000 clones, with 90% observed a single time. The sequencing here drew on peripheral blood, taken 28 days after the second AZD1222 dose. The receptors originated from an adult who received the AZD1222 COVID-19 vaccine.

Written as DNA, the CDR3 is TGTGCCAGCACCTCGGGGGGCAGGGGAAAGGGGTATGGCTACACCTTC. As protein: CASTSGGRGKGYGYTF. The V call is TRBV28, the J call TRBJ1-2, with D perhaps TRBD1 (6 bases). The ends were cut back, 7 bases at V and 5 bases at J, with 23 bases in the middle. Per germline, CDR1 MDHEN and CDR2 SYDVKM. This CDR3 is built from 16 residues.

V is TRBV30 and J is TRBJ2-5; D is unresolved. CDR3 length: 11 amino acids. Germline CDR1 and CDR2: GTSNPN and SVGIG (reference sequence). V was shortened by 0 bases and J by 12 bases, with 11 bases between the two germline ends. The CDR3 sequence is CAWSVDTREYF. The CDR3 region has the DNA TGTGCCTGGAGTGTCGATACCAGAGAGTACTTC.